The 22 T cell receptor beta chains in this list originate from one sample, sequenced in a study of regulatory and conventional T cells in RAG deficiency (dated by TCRdb to about 2017). Before genomic DNA was extracted, regulatory T cells were isolated from blood as CD4+CD25-high CD127-low cells. The library was generated by the immunoSEQ multiplex PCR assay. Here the immuneACCESS table is served through TCRdb, limited to in-frame sequences with V and J called. Missing clones are a known gap in these copies; in checked studies unresolved V genes cover under half, and the rest lacks a known reason. Counted in this sample were some 19,000 clones; approximately 86% of them appeared once. Clones ranked in the top ten supply about 1.5% of the sample. This sample was also put to use in a study of regulatory T cells. Per the second study: The multiplex PCR used 52 forward TRBV primers and 13 reverse TRBJ primers, with assay-based and computational corrections for amplification bias.

Sequenced material: Tregs sorted from blood. The receptors derive from a human donor in good health.

The chain couples TRBV27 to TRBJ1-6; perhaps TRBD1 as D (5 bases). Germline-derived CDR1 and CDR2 are MNHEY and SMNVEV (reference sequence). With 5 bases removed from V and 14 bases from J, the gap between germline ends came to 16 bases. The CDR3 runs to 13 residues. The CDR3 region is CASSLRDVSSLHF. DNA for the CDR3: TGTGCCAGCAGTCTCCGGGACGTATCGTCCCTCCACTTT.

In DNA form, the CDR3 reads TGTGCCAGCAGCAAAATCCATGTAACAGAGAAGAATTCACCCCTCCACTTT. This sequence encodes CASSKIHVTEKNSPLHF. The chain uses TRBV21-1 and TRBJ1-6; the DNA was not used to check the table's D call, TRBD1. TRBV21-1 is a recognized pseudogene. The CDR3 contains 17 residues.

The chain combines TRBV11-2 with TRBJ2-7; 12 positions agree with TRBD1. The germline gives CDR1 SGHAT, CDR2 FQNNGV. This CDR3 comprises 15 residues. V lost 5 bases and J lost 4; bases outside the gene matches: 6. CDR3 coding DNA: TGTGCCAGCAGCGCAAGGGACAGGGGGCTTTACGAGCAGTACTTC. This sequence encodes CASSARDRGLYEQYF.

The chain joins TRBV7-6 to TRBJ2-7; no firm D call. This CDR3 has 14 amino acids. Trimming left V 5 bases short and J 7 bases short, with 18 bases between. Germline loops: CDR1 SGHVS, CDR2 FNYEAQ. CDR3 sequence: CASSPRWALGEQYF. The CDR3 nucleotides read TGTGCCAGCAGCCCTAGATGGGCGTTGGGGGAGCAGTACTTC. The full variable domain, completed using reference TRBV7-6 and TRBJ2-7, is GAGVSQSPRYKVTKRGQDVALRCDPISGHVSLYWYRQALGQGPEFLTYFNYEAQQDKSGLPNDRFSAERPEGSISTLTIQRTEQRDSAMYRCASSPRWALGEQYFGPGTRLTVT.

This chain links TRBV5-1 with TRBJ1-2; D is unresolved. The CDR3 contains 15 residues. V was pared by 2 bases and J by 3 bases, with 14 bases between. Germline CDR1 and CDR2: SGHRS and YFSETQ. CDR3 sequence: CASSFLYPGDYGYTF. CDR3 DNA sequence: TGCGCCAGCAGCTTCCTCTACCCGGGCGACTATGGCTACACCTTC.

J is TRBJ1-1 and V is TRBV6-4; a weak D match, TRBD1 (6 bases). This CDR3 region has 13 residues. V lost 4 bases and J 3 bases, leaving 9 bases between the germline ends. Per germline, CDR1 MRHNA and CDR2 SNTAGT. The CDR3 DNA is TGTGCCAGCAGTGCTACAGGGTACACTGAAGCTTTCTTT. It translates to CASSATGYTEAFF.

The V gene is TRBV5-1, the J gene TRBJ2-1; no clear D gene. CDR3 length equals 13 residues. Trimming removed 4 bases from V and 3 bases from J, with 8 bases in between. Germline CDR1 is SGHRS and CDR2 is YFSETQ. The CDR3 DNA reads as TGCGCCAGCAGCCCCGCAGGCTACAATGAGCAGTTCTTC. It yields the protein CASSPAGYNEQFF.

CDR3 sequence (DNA): TGCGCCAGCAGCCAGCAGGGGAATGAGCAGTTCTTC. Encoded protein: CASSQQGNEQFF. The gene calls are TRBV4-1 and TRBJ2-1, with a tentative D call TRBD1 (6 bases). Germline loops: CDR1 MGHRA, CDR2 YSYEKL. CDR3 length: 12 amino acids. V was pared by 3 bases and J by 7 bases, with 7 bases between.

This chain uses TRBV5-8 with TRBJ1-2, with TRBD1 identical over 7 bases. Germline values: CDR1 SGHTS, CDR2 YDEGEE. The CDR3 spans 13 residues. The ends lost 4 bases at V and 7 bases at J; junction bases unmatched: 7. CDR3 residues: CASSRARGLGYTF. CDR3 nucleotide sequence: TGTGCCAGCAGCCGGGCGAGGGGGCTTGGCTACACCTTC.

The genes are TRBV30 and TRBJ2-7; 14 bases align to TRBD2. Germline trimming cut 3 bases from V and 4 bases from J; bases unmatched to any gene: 5. The CDR3 consists of 15 residues. Germline V gives CDR1 GTSNPN, CDR2 SVGIG (reference sequence). In DNA form, the CDR3 reads TGTGCCTGGAGGACTAGCGGGGGGGTTGATTACGAGCAGTACTTC. Its translation: CAWRTSGGVDYEQYF.

This chain connects TRBV6-1 to TRBJ2-1; no clear D gene. Trimming stripped 5 bases from V and 8 bases from J, with 16 bases between. The CDR3 loop spans 14 amino acids. The germline V gene has CDR1 MNHNS and CDR2 SASEGT. CDR3 sequence: CASSSPFKGDEQFF. The CDR3 nucleotides are TGTGCCAGCAGTTCCCCATTCAAGGGTGATGAGCAGTTCTTC.

The chain recombines TRBV30 with TRBJ1-6; 7 bases agree with TRBD1. The CDR3 extends over 14 amino acids. V gave up 5 bases and J gave up 7 bases; unmatched junction bases: 8. Germline V gives CDR1 GTSNPN, CDR2 SVGIG (reference sequence). The CDR3 region has the DNA TGTGCCTGGGACCTGGGACAGCTCAATTCACCCCTCCACTTT. This translates into CAWDLGQLNSPLHF.

CDR3 in amino acids: CASSLYNPTRRDYGYTF. As DNA, the CDR3 is TGTGCCAGCAGTTTGTACAACCCTACCAGGCGGGACTATGGCTACACCTTC. This rearrangement joins TRBV28 to TRBJ1-2, with D hard to call. Trimming stripped 3 bases from V and 3 bases from J, with 20 bases between. The CDR3 runs 17 residues. Germline V gives CDR1 MDHEN, CDR2 SYDVKM.

The V gene is TRBV5-1, the J gene TRBJ2-1, with TRBD1 identical over 9 bases. Unmatched junction bases numbered 8, after V lost 3 bases and J lost 4 bases. CDR1 and CDR2 from the germline V gene are SGHRS and YFSETQ. The CDR3 spans 16 residues. In DNA form, the CDR3 reads TGCGCCAGCAGCTCACGTACAGGGGGCTATTACAATGAGCAGTTCTTC. It encodes CASSSRTGGYYNEQFF.

This clone has a handful of counts. DNA for the CDR3: TGTGCCAGCAGCGTAGCGTTCGGGACTAGCGGTATGGATGAGCAGTTCTTC. Its protein product is CASSVAFGTSGMDEQFF. V and J are TRBV9 and TRBJ2-1; 11 bases agree with TRBD2. CDR3 size: 17 residues. V lost 0 bases and J lost 8; bases outside the gene matches: 10. Germline CDR1 SGDLS, CDR2 YYNGEE.

This sequence joins TRBV27 and TRBJ2-3, with 7 bases aligning to TRBD2. This CDR3 has 13 amino acids. V lost 3 bases and J lost 6; bases outside the gene matches: 3. CDR1 MNHEY and CDR2 SMNVEV come from the germline V gene (reference sequence). This CDR3 reads CASSFGGRDTQYF. The CDR3 bases are TGTGCCAGCAGTTTCGGGGGGAGGGATACGCAGTATTTT.

The table lists this clone with a few counts. This chain links TRBV6-5 with TRBJ2-2, with D unclear. Germline-derived CDR1 and CDR2 are MNHEY and SVGAGI. Trimming removed 5 bases from V and 2 bases from J, with 6 bases in between. The CDR3 consists of 13 residues. CDR3 amino acids: CASSRANTGELFF. CDR3 coding DNA: TGTGCCAGCAGTCGGGCTAACACCGGGGAGCTGTTTTTT.

CDR3 amino acids: CATSCQPQHF. The DNA of the CDR3 is TGTGCCACCAGCTGCCAGCCCCAGCATTTT. The chain recombines TRBV15 with TRBJ1-5; the D is unclear. The CDR3 is made up of 10 amino acids. V was trimmed by 5 bases and J by 7 bases, leaving 3 bases between them. Germline V CDR1 and CDR2: LNHNV, YYDKDF (reference sequence).

V and J are TRBV7-3 and TRBJ2-1; D may be TRBD1 (6 bases). The V end lost 3 bases, the J end lost 7 bases, and 7 bases lay between the germline ends. CDR3 length: 12 residues. The germline CDR1 and CDR2 sequences are SGHTA and FQGTGA. CDR3 sequence reads: CASSFQGNEQFF. Here the CDR3 DNA reads TGTGCCAGCAGCTTTCAGGGGAATGAGCAGTTCTTC.

The gene calls are TRBV21-1 and TRBJ2-5; the table's D call TRBD1 went unverified against the DNA. The DNA end lines up better with TRBJ2-7; the J call may be wrong. TRBV21-1 is a known pseudogene. The CDR3 runs to 15 residues. CDR3 in amino acids: CASSATGGSSYEQYF. The CDR3 DNA reads as TGTGCCAGCAGCGCAACAGGGGGCAGCTCCTACGAGCAGTACTTC.

This chain connects TRBV6-5 to TRBJ1-2, with D unresolved. The CDR3 extends over 13 amino acids. V was shortened by 5 bases and J by 4 bases, with 11 bases between the two germline ends. Per the germline V gene, CDR1 is MNHEY and CDR2 is SVGAGI. The CDR3 spells CASSRGYPYGYTF. CDR3 coding DNA: TGTGCCAGCAGTCGAGGGTACCCCTATGGCTACACCTTC.

The rearrangement links TRBV2 to TRBJ2-3; 8 bases are shared with TRBD1. CDR3 size: 15 residues. The germline CDR1 and CDR2 sequences are SNHLY and FYNNEI. After removal of 8 bases from V and 0 bases from J, the junction contained 7 bases not matched to a gene. The DNA for the CDR3 is TGTGCCAGCGGGGGGACAGGACGAAGCACAGATACGCAGTATTTT. Protein: CASGGTGRSTDTQYF.